These 24 T cell receptor beta chains were all obtained from the same sample, sequenced in a study of T cell repertoires in cytomegalovirus infection. TCRdb ran MiXCR on the reads and lists one entry per CDR3 protein. The sample lists approximately 300,000 distinct CDR3 sequences, 20% to 25% occurring once. For these receptors, no antigen is known. The input for sequencing was cultured PBMCs, taken from culture after CMV antigen stimulation. Receptor source: a human donor in good health (CMV status not recorded). Some clones in this sample may be carry-over from other donors' samples.

The CDR3 region is CASSYAVSSYEQYV. The DNA of the CDR3 is TGTGCCAGCAGTTACGCGGTCAGCTCCTACGAGCAGTACGTC. The V and J genes are TRBV6-2 or TRBV6-3 and TRBJ2-7; D is ambiguous. Germline V gene lookup returns CDR1 MNHEY and CDR2 SVGEGT. The CDR3 is 14 amino acids. V lost 2 bases and J 0 bases, leaving 8 bases between the germline ends.

The chain employs TRBV7-3 and TRBJ2-7; 10 bases map to TRBD1. Trimming removed 2 bases from V and 6 bases from J; junction bases left unmatched: 7. The CDR3 runs 15 residues. Germline CDR1 and CDR2: SGHTA and FQGTGA. CDR3 protein: CASSLVGTGASEQYF. In DNA, the CDR3 is TGTGCCAGCAGCTTAGTTGGGACAGGGGCCAGCGAGCAGTACTTC.

This clonotype was seen more than once but under ten times. This rearrangement joins TRBV7-9 to TRBJ2-3; tentative D call: TRBD1 (5 bases). The ends were cut back, 2 bases at V and 1 base at J, with 13 bases in the middle. Germline assignment: CDR1 SEHNR and CDR2 FQNEAQ (reference sequence). The CDR3 runs 16 residues. CDR3 amino acids: CASSLFGRERTDTQYF. For the CDR3, the DNA is TGTGCCAGCAGCTTATTCGGCAGGGAACGCACAGATACGCAGTATTTT.

This clonotype was found many times. This chain joins TRBV6-2 or TRBV6-3 and TRBJ2-5, with 7 bases that match TRBD2. With 2 bases clipped from V and 7 bases from J, the junction kept 7 bases outside the gene matches. The CDR3 covers 14 residues. Germline V gene sequence: CDR1 MNHEY, CDR2 SVGEGT. The CDR3 region is CASSYGSQRGTQYF. The CDR3 region has the DNA TGTGCCAGCAGTTACGGGTCACAGCGGGGGACCCAGTACTTC.

This clonotype has a handful of counts. This chain uses TRBV28 with TRBJ2-7; maybe TRBD2 (6 bases). V was shortened by 2 bases and J by 0 bases, with 11 bases between the two germline ends. Germline loops: CDR1 MDHEN, CDR2 SYDVKM. This CDR3 has 15 residues. CDR3 DNA sequence: TGTGCCAGCAGTTTAGCGGGGCCGAGCTCCTACGAGCAGTACTTC. Translation gives CASSLAGPSSYEQYF.

This chain links TRBV12-5 with TRBJ1-1; D is undetermined. The germline V gene encodes CDR1 LGHNT and CDR2 FRNRAP. Trimming cost V 5 bases and J 2 bases, with 9 bases left between them. The CDR3 runs 13 residues. CDR3 amino acids: CASGPQTNTEAFF. The CDR3 region has the DNA TGTGCTAGTGGTCCCCAAACTAACACTGAAGCTTTCTTT.

V gene TRBV4-1 combines with J gene TRBJ2-1; 11 nucleotides agree with TRBD2. V trimming: 4 bases; J trimming: 2 bases; junction bases outside the gene matches: 10. There are 18 residues in the CDR3. Germline lookup yields CDR1 MGHRA and CDR2 YSYEKL. The CDR3 nucleotides read TGCGCCAGCAGCCTGCGAAAAATTAGCGGGAGGGCCTACAATGAGCAGTTCTTC. Amino acids: CASSLRKISGRAYNEQFF.

This chain links TRBV18 with TRBJ2-7, with 8 nucleotides matching TRBD1. With 6 bases clipped from V and 4 bases from J, the junction kept 11 bases outside the gene matches. This CDR3 has 15 residues. CDR1 and CDR2 from the germline V gene are KGHSH and LQKENI. The CDR3, as DNA: TGTGCCAGCTCGCGAAGGACAGGGTTGAATTACGAGCAGTACTTC. It translates to CASSRRTGLNYEQYF.

This chain uses TRBV7-3 with TRBJ2-3; D gene uncertain. The CDR3 is 14 amino acids. Germline V gene sequence: CDR1 SGHTA, CDR2 FQGTGA. V was trimmed by 4 bases and J by 4 bases, leaving 12 bases between them. CDR3 amino acids: CASSSLRFPDTQYF. The CDR3 nucleotides are TGTGCCAGCAGCTCCCTACGGTTTCCAGATACGCAGTATTTT.

In this sample, this clonotype turned up a few times. This sequence joins TRBV29-1 and TRBJ2-7; D is ambiguous. The V gene's germline CDR1 is SQVTM and CDR2 ANQGSEA. This CDR3 has 15 amino acids. V shed 7 bases and J shed 2 bases, with 21 bases lying between them. CDR3 sequence reads: CSAVDARGRTYEQYF. In nucleotides, the CDR3 is TGCAGCGCCGTGGACGCCCGAGGAAGGACCTACGAGCAGTACTTC.

The genes are TRBV12-3 or TRBV12-4 and TRBJ2-3, with D possibly being TRBD1 or TRBD2 (5 bases each). The CDR3 extends over 14 amino acids. The chain's CDR3 is CASLWGKVTDTQYF. CDR3 nucleotides: TGTGCTAGCCTGTGGGGGAAGGTCACAGATACGCAGTATTTT.

The V call is TRBV6-5, the J call TRBJ2-3; 7 nucleotides agree with TRBD1. V trimming: 8 bases; J trimming: 6 bases; junction bases outside the gene matches: 11. CDR3 length: 14 amino acids. Germline V gene lookup returns CDR1 MNHEY and CDR2 SVGAGI. This CDR3 reads CASEDRASSDTQYF. CDR3 nucleotides: TGTGCCAGCGAAGACAGGGCTTCTAGCGATACGCAGTATTTT.

This clonotype occurred a few times. The chain couples TRBV14 to TRBJ1-3, with 7 bases fitting TRBD1. V was pared by 3 bases and J by 4 bases, with 6 bases of the junction left unmatched. The CDR3 sequence is 15 residues long. Germline V lookup: CDR1 SGHDN, CDR2 FVKESK. CDR3 residues: CASSHRQGVGNTIYF. The CDR3 DNA follows: TGTGCCAGCAGCCACCGACAGGGTGTGGGAAACACCATATATTTT.

The chain is built from TRBV2 and TRBJ2-1; TRBD1 aligns across 7 bases. V gave up 2 bases and J gave up 4 bases; unmatched junction bases: 5. This CDR3 is 15 amino acids long. The germline CDR1 and CDR2 sequences are SNHLY and FYNNEI. The CDR3 bases are TGTGCCAGCAGTGAACAGGGGGAAAGTTACAATGAGCAGTTCTTC. It translates to CASSEQGESYNEQFF.

V gene TRBV7-4 combines with J gene TRBJ2-7, with D maybe TRBD1 (5 bases). The CDR3 covers 15 residues. CDR1 and CDR2 (germline): SGHVT, SQSDAQ. V lost 2 bases, J lost 0 bases, and 11 bases lay in between. The CDR3 nucleotides are TGTGCCAGCAGCTTATGGGGCCAAAACTCCTACGAGCAGTACTTC. Its protein is CASSLWGQNSYEQYF.

This chain joins TRBV14 and TRBJ2-5; maybe TRBD1 (7 bases). This CDR3 contains 17 residues. V lost 0 bases to trimming and J lost 2 bases, with 16 bases between them. Germline V gene sequence: CDR1 SGHDN, CDR2 FVKESK. The CDR3 here is CASSQEGVAGQQETQYF. CDR3 DNA sequence: TGTGCCAGCAGCCAAGAAGGGGTTGCGGGACAGCAAGAGACCCAGTACTTC.

The CDR3 reads CASREPNTGELFF. CDR3 coding DNA: TGTGCCAGCAGGGAACCGAACACCGGGGAGCTGTTTTTT. The rearrangement uses TRBV7-2 and TRBJ2-2, with D unclear. Trimming cost V 6 bases and J 0 bases, with 5 bases left between them. The CDR3 consists of 13 residues. CDR1 and CDR2 (germline): SGHTA, FQGNSA.

The CDR3 DNA follows: TGTGCTAGTGGTTTGGGGACAGGGTGGGTTAATGAGCAGTTCTTC. This encodes CASGLGTGWVNEQFF. The chain joins TRBV12-5 to TRBJ2-1, with 8 nucleotides matching TRBD1. Germline V gives CDR1 LGHNT, CDR2 FRNRAP. The CDR3 length is 15 residues. With 1 base clipped from V and 7 bases from J, the junction kept 6 bases outside the gene matches.

This clonotype was detected many times. The chain combines TRBV7-2 with TRBJ2-3; D gene unclear. Per germline, CDR1 SGHTA and CDR2 FQGNSA. This CDR3 is built from 16 residues. V lost 2 bases and J 3 bases, leaving 15 bases between the germline ends. The CDR3 coding sequence is TGTGCCAGCAGCTTAAACTTGGGATTGAGGACAGATACGCAGTATTTT. This codes for CASSLNLGLRTDTQYF.

The chain couples TRBV4-3 to TRBJ2-1, with D unclear. The CDR3 loop spans 13 amino acids. CDR1 and CDR2 from the germline V gene are LGHNA and YSLEER. Trimming cost V 1 base and J 5 bases, with 6 bases left between them. The chain's CDR3 is CASSQGHDNEQFF. In nucleotides, the CDR3 is TGCGCCAGCAGCCAAGGACACGACAATGAGCAGTTCTTC.

Here the CDR3 reads CASSLLARNTGELFF. The CDR3 DNA is TGTGCCAGCAGCTTACTAGCGAGAAACACCGGGGAGCTGTTTTTT. The chain carries TRBV5-4 and TRBJ2-2; 7 positions agree with TRBD2. Unmatched junction bases numbered 3, after V lost 2 bases and J lost 2 bases. The germline V gene encodes CDR1 SGHNT and CDR2 YYREEE (reference sequence). The CDR3 length is 15 residues.

V and J are TRBV12-3 or TRBV12-4 and TRBJ2-2; 9 bases are shared with TRBD2. Trimming cost V 6 bases and J 3 bases; bases outside gene matches: 5. The CDR3 totals 15 residues. CDR3 residues: CASSFSGSYTGELFF. DNA of the CDR3: TGTGCCAGCAGCTTTAGCGGGAGTTACACCGGGGAGCTGTTTTTT.

This clonotype occurred many times. The chain joins TRBV7-2 to TRBJ1-5; TRBD1 might be the D (5 bases). Trimming stripped 7 bases from V and 6 bases from J, with 16 bases between. CDR1 and CDR2 (germline): SGHTA, FQGNSA. The CDR3 is made up of 14 amino acids. CDR3 nucleotides: TGTGCCAGCAACGAGAGGGGAGGGCTTCAGCCCCAGCATTTT. This codes for CASNERGGLQPQHF.

V usage is TRBV4-3 and J usage is TRBJ2-3, with 8 bases that match TRBD2. This CDR3 region has 17 residues. Germline CDR1 is LGHNA and CDR2 is YSLEER. The junction had 9 bases not matched to a gene; V was cut back by 0 bases and J by 4 bases. The CDR3 loop reads CASSQDRAGVPPDTQYF. The CDR3 bases are TGCGCCAGCAGCCAAGATCGAGCGGGAGTCCCCCCAGATACGCAGTATTTT.